The present T cell receptor (beta chain) was sequenced within a study of OX40 agonist ivuxolimab in advanced cancers. Study context: Ivuxolimab doses were 0.01, 0.1, 0.3, 1.5, 3 or 10 mg/kg every 2 weeks. Findings and limits, study-wide: The work left the antigen specificity of expanded peripheral T cells undetermined. Among the lowest levels of clonal expansion were found in partial responders at 0.1-3.0 mg/kg.

After removal of 6 bases from V and 3 bases from J, the junction contained 8 bases not matched to a gene. This CDR3 contains 14 residues. The germline gives CDR1 SGHRS, CDR2 YFSETQ. A word on this clone: Its target is unknown.

Measured with immunoSEQ multiplex PCR; TCRdb has only the in-frame clones, and not every one. The table shows 69,000 or so clones, with roughly four fifths occurring only once. The chain carries TRBV5-1 and TRBJ1-2, with 7 bases lining up with TRBD1. The sequences come from CD4+ or CD8+ T cells sorted from blood, collected in a trial of the OX40 agonist ivuxolimab. The TCR was taken from an adult with an advanced solid tumor such as melanoma, head and neck, liver or kidney cancer. This CDR3 is CASTTDRADYGYTF. The CDR3 nucleotides read TGCGCCAGCACGACCGACAGGGCGGACTATGGCTACACCTTC.